The TCR beta chain under discussion was sequenced for a study of post-analysis software for immune sequencing data. Every TCR beta cDNA library bore unique molecular identifiers. TCRdb recomputed calls from the PCR reads with MiXCR, one row per CDR3 protein. This repertoire shows more than 500,000 distinct CDR3 sequences, 34% found once; its top ten account for 4.5% to 7.5%. Germline CDR1 SEHNR, CDR2 FQNEAQ (reference sequence). The CDR3 loop spans 15 amino acids. Trimming cost V 5 bases and J 8 bases; bases outside gene matches: 10. The study's findings and limits: Diversity measured as normalized Chao1 was significantly lower in multiple sclerosis patients than in controls. Comparison of patients with controls showed 5 or 6 TRBV segments more frequent in patients, TRBV5-6, TRBV5-1 and TRBV20-1 among them.

A few counts support this clonotype. The antigen remains undetermined. The sequenced material came from blood. This receptor was obtained from a girl aged 2-17 years with multiple sclerosis. This sequence joins TRBV7-9 and TRBJ1-4, with 8 bases fitting TRBD1. The CDR3 reads CASSPDRGGQEKLFF. The CDR3 DNA sequence: TGTGCCAGCAGCCCCGACAGGGGTGGTCAAGAAAAACTGTTTTTT. Together with reference TRBV7-9 and TRBJ1-4, the CDR3 gives the full variable domain: DTGVSQNPRHKITKRGQNVTFRCDPISEHNRLYWYRQTLGQGPEFLTYFQNEAQLEKSRLLSDRFSAERPKGSFSTLEIQRTEQGDSAMYLCASSPDRGGQEKLFFGSGTQLSVL.